Detailed here is one TCR beta chain. What it binds is not known. Libraries were prepared by immunoSEQ multiplex PCR; TCRdb keeps only in-frame clonotypes and omits some of them. The sample comprises roughly 1.5 million clones, approximately 98% of which are singletons, and approximately 0.44% rests with the top ten. The CDR3 loop spans 13 amino acids. CDR1 and CDR2 (germline): MDHEN, SYDVKM. The V and J ends lost 2 bases and 3 bases respectively, with 8 bases between them. The sample is drawn from a study of shared clonotypes between healthy human individuals. Points from the study as a whole: As a rule, naive subsets had a larger estimated richness than memory subsets. With several donors compared, 5% to 5.5% of naive CD4 clonotypes were shared. Large depth notwithstanding, sorted-subset sequencing proved incomplete by rarefaction.

The clonotype was recovered from a man aged 25 to 40 in good health. The chain couples TRBV28 to TRBJ2-7; unclear D gene. The sequencing sample was made of naive CD4+ T cells sorted from blood. Subset: CD45RA+ positively selected. The CDR3 here is CASSLNRYYEQYF. The DNA of the CDR3 is TGTGCCAGCAGTTTAAACAGATACTACGAGCAGTACTTC.